The present TCR beta chain was sequenced within a study of blood T cell repertoires in COVID-19. Study information: Sources were T cells, B-cell-depleted T cells, or PBMCs; the material itself was cDNA or gDNA.

This clone was observed a single time. Under the authors' procedure: Reference gene primers were amplified, and this amplification served to estimate nucleated cell counts. Using immunoSEQ multiplex PCR, the repertoire was profiled, and TCRdb retains in-frame clones only, with some absent. V, J and clone size are those of that table, while D and trimming were read from the DNA. The data show about 210,000 clones, around 90% seen once. CDR1 and CDR2 from the germline V gene are MNHEY and SVGEGT. Trimming cost V 2 bases and J 3 bases, with 23 bases left between them. CDR3 size: 18 residues. The genes are TRBV6-2 or TRBV6-3 and TRBJ2-7, with D perhaps TRBD2 (7 bases). The sequence derives from a young man with acute or convalescent COVID-19. Sequenced material: peripheral blood. The CDR3, as DNA: TGTGCCAGCAGTTACGAGGTGGGGGGGGCCAGTAAGGTCTACGAGCAGTACTTC. Encoded protein: CASSYEVGGASKVYEQYF.